This T cell receptor (beta chain) originates from a study of patients and donors after allogeneic stem cell transplantation. In TCRdb, the RT-PCR reads were re-called with MiXCR into one record per CDR3 protein. The table includes around 170,000 distinct CDR3 sequences, approximately 24% detected once. Material for sequencing was blood, either unsorted or a sorted T cell fraction (not recorded which). This TCR derives from a human donor who was either an allogeneic HSCT recipient or a stem cell or donor lymphocyte infusion donor (not recorded which). It is not recorded whose cells these are; they may come from a transplant donor.

The CDR3 coding sequence is TGTGCCAGCAGCGCCTATCGGGGGGAGCTGTTTTTT. Protein product: CASSAYRGELFF. This rearrangement joins TRBV7-2 to TRBJ2-2; D unresolved. CDR3 length: 12 residues. From germline, CDR1 is SGHTA and CDR2 FQGNSA. Between the trimmed V and J ends, which lost 5 bases and 8 bases, there was a span of 9 bases.